The 2 T cell receptor beta chains listed next were all sequenced from one sample in a study of PD-L1 blockade in urothelial cancer (dated by TCRdb to 2016 to 2017). Libraries came from the immunoSEQ multiplex PCR assay. Held by TCRdb, this immuneACCESS table contains in-frame sequences only and omits some clones. Under half of the omission traces to an unresolved V gene where checked; the cause of the rest is unknown. This sample holds tens of thousands of clones; approximately 81% were observed only once. The ten top clones hold roughly 4.8% of the sample. Sequences were derived from PBMCs, sampled around atezolizumab (anti-PD-L1) treatment. The origin of the receptors is a man in his 70s with urothelial cancer.

This clone was seen a few times. The chain carries TRBV5-6 and TRBJ2-5; 8 nucleotides align to TRBD1. The germline gives CDR1 SGHDT, CDR2 YYEEEE. Trimming at V came to 6 bases and at J to 2 bases, leaving 12 bases not matched to a gene. The CDR3 totals 16 residues. CDR3 sequence reads: CASNNPGTGSQETQYF. CDR3 bases: TGTGCCAGCAACAATCCCGGGACAGGATCACAAGAGACCCAGTACTTC.

A few counts support this clone. The J gene is TRBJ2-7, the V gene TRBV27; no definite D call. Trimming stripped 2 bases from V and 0 bases from J, with 5 bases between. The CDR3 consists of 13 residues. From germline, CDR1 is MNHEY and CDR2 SMNVEV (reference sequence). CDR3 amino acids: CASSLTSSYEQYF. CDR3 DNA sequence: TGTGCCAGCAGTTTAACGAGCTCCTACGAGCAGTACTTC.